The clone carrying this T cell receptor (beta chain) was recorded at least ten times. Its antigen is as yet unknown. CDR1 and CDR2 (germline): LGHDT, YNNKEL (reference sequence). The CDR3 has 15 residues. V lost 0 bases, J lost 4 bases, and 2 bases stayed unmatched. The data were obtained in a study of spatial heterogeneity in lung cancer. In the study overall: There were consistently more beta-chain sequences detected than alpha-chain sequences. Study outcomes and limitations: Tumor TCRs that were ubiquitous and expanded showed up in blood more at resection than follow-up.

Every TCR cDNA molecule bore a unique molecular identifier. TCRdb reprocessed the 5' RACE reads via MiXCR and lists one record per CDR3 protein. The sample carries 15,000 or so distinct CDR3 sequences, just under 8% recorded once. Time point defined: sample taken at primary tumor resection. Whole RNA, which was extracted from tumor, nontumor lung tissue or frozen PBMC, was sequenced without any cell sorting. This sequence joins TRBV3-1 and TRBJ2-5; 10 bases align to TRBD1. The origin of this receptor is a female donor with early-stage non-small cell lung cancer. The sample consisted of PBMCs, taken at surgery. The CDR3 reads CASSQDWDRGETQYF. In DNA, the CDR3 is TGTGCCAGCAGCCAAGACTGGGACAGGGGAGAGACCCAGTACTTC.